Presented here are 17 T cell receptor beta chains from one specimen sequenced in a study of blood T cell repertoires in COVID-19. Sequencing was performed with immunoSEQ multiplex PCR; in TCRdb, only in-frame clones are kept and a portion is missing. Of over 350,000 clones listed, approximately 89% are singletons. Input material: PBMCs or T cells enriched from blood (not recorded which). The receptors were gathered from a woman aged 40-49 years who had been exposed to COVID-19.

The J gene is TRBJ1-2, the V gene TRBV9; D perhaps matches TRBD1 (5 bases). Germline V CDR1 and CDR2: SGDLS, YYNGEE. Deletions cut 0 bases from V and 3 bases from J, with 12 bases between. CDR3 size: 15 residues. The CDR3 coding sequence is TGTGCCAGCAGCGTAGATGGGGGGTCAGACTATGGCTACACCTTC. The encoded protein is CASSVDGGSDYGYTF.

The CDR3 here is CASSRGSGYNSYEQYF. CDR3 nucleotides: TGTGCCAGCTCCCGTGGAAGCGGGTACAATTCCTACGAGCAGTACTTC. The rearrangement links TRBV18 to TRBJ2-7; possibly TRBD2 for D (6 bases). In germline, CDR1 is KGHSH, CDR2 LQKENI. The length of the CDR3 is 16 residues. V was shortened by 6 bases and J by 1 base, with 19 bases between the two germline ends.

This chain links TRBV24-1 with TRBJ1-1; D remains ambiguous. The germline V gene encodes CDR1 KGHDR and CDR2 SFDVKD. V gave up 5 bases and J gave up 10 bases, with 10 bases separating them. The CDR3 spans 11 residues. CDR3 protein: CATSGRAGAFF. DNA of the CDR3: TGTGCCACCAGTGGGCGGGCGGGAGCTTTCTTT.

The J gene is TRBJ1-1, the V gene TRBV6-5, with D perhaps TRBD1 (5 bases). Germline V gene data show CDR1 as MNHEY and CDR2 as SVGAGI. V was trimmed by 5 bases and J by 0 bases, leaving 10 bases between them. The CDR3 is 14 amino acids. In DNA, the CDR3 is TGTGCCAGCAGTCTCAGGGCCATGAACACTGAAGCTTTCTTT. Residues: CASSLRAMNTEAFF.

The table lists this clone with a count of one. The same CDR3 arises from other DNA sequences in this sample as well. The CDR3: CASSVEGQGWGTEAFF. For the CDR3, the DNA is TGTGCCAGCAGCGTAGAAGGACAGGGGTGGGGCACTGAAGCTTTCTTT. The gene calls are TRBV9 and TRBJ1-1; 9 positions agree with TRBD1. V shed 0 bases, J shed 4 bases, and the junction held 7 bases outside the gene matches. The CDR3 covers 16 residues. The germline CDR1 and CDR2 sequences are SGDLS and YYNGEE.

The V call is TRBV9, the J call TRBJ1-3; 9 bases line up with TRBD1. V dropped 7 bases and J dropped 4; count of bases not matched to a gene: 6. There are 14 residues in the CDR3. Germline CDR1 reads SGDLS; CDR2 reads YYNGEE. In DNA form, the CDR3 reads TGTGCCAGCTCTGGACAGGGGAACGGAAACACCATATATTTT. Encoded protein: CASSGQGNGNTIYF.

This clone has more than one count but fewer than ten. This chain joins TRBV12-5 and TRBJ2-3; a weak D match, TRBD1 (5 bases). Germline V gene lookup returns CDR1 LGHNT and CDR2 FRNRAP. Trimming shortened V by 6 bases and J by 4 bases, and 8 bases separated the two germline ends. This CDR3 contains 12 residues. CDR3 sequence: CASGRGADTQYF. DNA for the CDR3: TGTGCTAGTGGAAGGGGTGCAGATACGCAGTATTTT.

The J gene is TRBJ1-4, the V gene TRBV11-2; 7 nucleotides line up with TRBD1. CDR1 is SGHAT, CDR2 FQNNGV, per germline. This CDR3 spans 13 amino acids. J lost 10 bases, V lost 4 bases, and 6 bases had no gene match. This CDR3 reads CASSSNRGPKLFF. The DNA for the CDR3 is TGTGCCAGCAGCTCCAACAGGGGTCCAAAACTGTTTTTT.

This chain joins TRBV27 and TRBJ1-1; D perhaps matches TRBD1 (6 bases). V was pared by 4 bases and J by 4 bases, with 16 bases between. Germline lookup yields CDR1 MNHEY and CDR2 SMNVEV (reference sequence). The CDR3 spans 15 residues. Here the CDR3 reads CASSSSRTVRTEAFF. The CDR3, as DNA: TGTGCCAGCAGTTCATCCAGGACAGTTCGCACTGAAGCTTTCTTT.

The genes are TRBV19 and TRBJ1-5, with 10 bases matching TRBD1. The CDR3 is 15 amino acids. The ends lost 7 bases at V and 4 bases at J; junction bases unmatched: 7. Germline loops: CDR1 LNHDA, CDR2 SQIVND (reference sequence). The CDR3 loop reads CASNRDRGWNQPQHF. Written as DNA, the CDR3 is TGTGCCAGTAACCGGGACAGGGGTTGGAATCAGCCCCAGCATTTT.

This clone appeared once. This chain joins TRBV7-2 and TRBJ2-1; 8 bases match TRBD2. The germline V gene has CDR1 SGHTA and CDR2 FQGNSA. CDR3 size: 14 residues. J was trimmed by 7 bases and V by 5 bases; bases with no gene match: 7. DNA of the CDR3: TGTGCCAGCAGCAAGGTCGGGAGGGAGAATGAGCAGTTCTTC. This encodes CASSKVGRENEQFF.

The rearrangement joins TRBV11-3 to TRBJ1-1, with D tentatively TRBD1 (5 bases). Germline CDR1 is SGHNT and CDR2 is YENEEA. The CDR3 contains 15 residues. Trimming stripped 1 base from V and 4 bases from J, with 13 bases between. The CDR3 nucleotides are TGTGCCAGCAGCTTAGTCCCAGGGTGGGGCACTGAAGCTTTCTTT. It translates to CASSLVPGWGTEAFF.

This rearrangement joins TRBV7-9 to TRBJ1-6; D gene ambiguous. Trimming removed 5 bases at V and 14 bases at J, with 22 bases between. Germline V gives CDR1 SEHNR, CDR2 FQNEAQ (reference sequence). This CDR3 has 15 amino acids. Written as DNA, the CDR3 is TGTGCCAGCAGCGACGACGCCGCAGAGGTTCAAACCCTCCACTTT. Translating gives CASSDDAAEVQTLHF.

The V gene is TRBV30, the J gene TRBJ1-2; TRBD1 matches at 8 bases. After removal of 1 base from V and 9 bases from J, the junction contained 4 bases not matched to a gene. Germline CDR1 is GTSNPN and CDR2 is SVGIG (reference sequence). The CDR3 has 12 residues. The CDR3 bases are TGTGCCTGGAGTGGACAGGGGACTCGCTACACCTTC. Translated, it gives CAWSGQGTRYTF.

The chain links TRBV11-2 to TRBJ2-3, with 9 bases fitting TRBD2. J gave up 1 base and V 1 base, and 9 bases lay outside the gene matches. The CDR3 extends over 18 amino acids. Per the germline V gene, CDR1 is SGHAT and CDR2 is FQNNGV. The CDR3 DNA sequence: TGTGCCAGCAGCTTAGTGGGGTTAGCGGGGGACCGCACAGATACGCAGTATTTT. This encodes CASSLVGLAGDRTDTQYF.

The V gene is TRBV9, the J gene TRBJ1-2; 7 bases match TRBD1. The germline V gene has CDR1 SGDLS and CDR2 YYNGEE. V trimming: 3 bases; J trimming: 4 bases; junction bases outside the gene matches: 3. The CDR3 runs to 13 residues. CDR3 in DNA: TGTGCCAGCAGCGGACAGGGTCGCTATGGCTACACCTTC. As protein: CASSGQGRYGYTF.

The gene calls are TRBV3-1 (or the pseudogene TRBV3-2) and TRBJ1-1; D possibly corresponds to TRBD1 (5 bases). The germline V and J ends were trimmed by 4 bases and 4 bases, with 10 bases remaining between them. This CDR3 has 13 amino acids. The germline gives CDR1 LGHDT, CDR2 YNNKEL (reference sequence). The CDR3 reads CASSLGGGTEAFF. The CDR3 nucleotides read TGTGCCAGCAGCCTTGGGGGGGGCACTGAAGCTTTCTTT.